Presented here are 20 T cell receptor beta chains from one specimen sequenced in a study of blood T cell repertoires in COVID-19. Sequencing was performed with immunoSEQ multiplex PCR; in TCRdb, only in-frame clones are kept and a portion is missing. This table holds 150,000 to 200,000 clones, more than 70% found once. Sequencing was performed on peripheral blood. All receptors derive from a human donor in a cohort sampled during active COVID-19.

The chain links TRBV29-1 to TRBJ1-5; perhaps TRBD1 as D (5 bases). The length of the CDR3 is 12 residues. V gave up 4 bases and J gave up 4 bases, with 8 bases separating them. Germline CDR1 is SQVTM and CDR2 is ANQGSEA. The CDR3 DNA reads as TGCAGCGTTGGGGCAGGGAATCAGCCCCAGCATTTT. Translation gives CSVGAGNQPQHF.

A single count supports this clone. V usage is TRBV10-3 and J usage is TRBJ1-5; D perhaps matches TRBD1 (5 bases). Germline V lookup: CDR1 ENHRY, CDR2 SYGVKD. This CDR3 has 13 amino acids. Trimming shortened V by 7 bases and J by 3 bases, and 10 bases separated the two germline ends. The CDR3 nucleotides read TGTGCCATCAAACAGGAGTCCAATCAGCCCCAGCATTTT. It encodes CAIKQESNQPQHF.

The gene calls are TRBV29-1 and TRBJ2-7; TRBD1 agrees at 9 bases. Germline CDR1 is SQVTM and CDR2 is ANQGSEA. The V and J ends lost 3 bases and 2 bases, in that order; junction bases with no gene match: 5. This CDR3 spans 14 amino acids. CDR3 in DNA: TGCAGCGTTGATTATGGGACAGGGACCTACGAGCAGTACTTC. Translated: CSVDYGTGTYEQYF.

This clone was recorded a few times. The rearrangement joins TRBV30 to TRBJ1-4, with 7 positions matching TRBD1. Germline trimming cut 6 bases from V and 2 bases from J; bases unmatched to any gene: 12. Per the germline V gene, CDR1 is GTSNPN and CDR2 is SVGIG (reference sequence). This CDR3 contains 16 residues. The CDR3 region has the DNA TGTGCCTGTTACCCGGGACAGCCCCCGACTAATGAAAAACTGTTTTTT. It codes for CACYPGQPPTNEKLFF.

The chain has TRBV9 and TRBJ1-3; 9 bases agree with TRBD1. CDR3 length: 17 residues. Germline V gives CDR1 SGDLS, CDR2 YYNGEE. V was pared by 0 bases and J by 4 bases, with 8 bases of the junction left unmatched. For the CDR3, the DNA is TGTGCCAGCAGCGTAGCCCCACAGGGGGCGGGAGGAAACACCATATATTTT. Its protein is CASSVAPQGAGGNTIYF.

The chain carries TRBV25-1 and TRBJ2-7, with 8 bases identical to TRBD1. The germline V gene encodes CDR1 MGHDK and CDR2 SYGVNS. V gave up 2 bases and J gave up 2 bases; unmatched junction bases: 11. The CDR3 sequence is 17 residues long. As DNA, the CDR3 is TGTGCCAGCAGTGAAGGTCCCGGGACAGGTCATACCTACGAGCAGTACTTC. This codes for CASSEGPGTGHTYEQYF.

On this clone: Its ends do not fully match the called genes, so a read error is possible. The chain links TRBV2 to TRBJ1-3; D is undetermined. The CDR3 runs 15 residues. Germline CDR1 and CDR2: SNHLY and FYNNEI. CDR3 coding DNA: TGTGCCAGCAGCGAAGGTACAGACTCTGGAAACACCATATATTTT. Its protein product is CASSEGTDSGNTIYF.

The chain employs TRBV9 and TRBJ1-2, with 9 bases matching TRBD1. Looked up from germline, CDR1 is SGDLS and CDR2 is YYNGEE. The CDR3 covers 15 residues. V shed 3 bases, J shed 2 bases, and the junction held 5 bases outside the gene matches. The CDR3 protein is CASSAGTGQNYGYTF. CDR3 in DNA: TGTGCCAGCAGCGCCGGGACAGGGCAGAACTATGGCTACACCTTC.

This clone was seen more than once but under ten times. V is TRBV7-2 and J is TRBJ2-7; no firm D call. From germline, CDR1 is SGHTA and CDR2 FQGNSA. The V end was cut by 1 base, the J end by 6 bases, with 13 bases between. The CDR3 contains 14 residues. The CDR3 DNA reads as TGTGCCAGCAGCTTAGTCCCGTCAGTACCCGAGCAGTACTTC. Encoded protein: CASSLVPSVPEQYF.

This clone was recorded once. The chain joins TRBV4-1 to TRBJ1-5, with D tentatively TRBD1 (5 bases). This CDR3 region has 17 residues. Germline assignment: CDR1 MGHRA and CDR2 YSYEKL. The germline V and J ends were trimmed by 0 bases and 0 bases, with 12 bases remaining between them. CDR3 region: CASSQDIEQASNQPQHF. The CDR3, as DNA: TGCGCCAGCAGCCAAGACATCGAACAGGCTAGCAATCAGCCCCAGCATTTT.

The rearrangement uses TRBV7-8 and TRBJ2-3; D ambiguous. Germline-derived CDR1 and CDR2 are SGHVS and FQNEAQ. The CDR3 has 16 amino acids. V was trimmed by 1 base and J by 0 bases, leaving 11 bases between them. CDR3 loop: CASSLVVRESTDTQYF. The CDR3 DNA is TGTGCCAGCAGCTTAGTCGTGCGTGAGAGCACAGATACGCAGTATTTT.

This clone was observed a single time. V usage is TRBV9 and J usage is TRBJ2-5; TRBD1 aligns across 9 bases. This CDR3 comprises 15 residues. The germline gives CDR1 SGDLS, CDR2 YYNGEE. The V and J ends lost 4 bases and 5 bases, in that order; junction bases with no gene match: 9. The CDR3 reads CASSINRGLGETQYF. The CDR3 nucleotides are TGTGCCAGCAGCATAAACAGGGGGCTAGGGGAGACCCAGTACTTC.

The table lists this clone with a count of one. This chain links TRBV28 with TRBJ1-5; 10 nucleotides line up with TRBD1. Germline V lookup: CDR1 MDHEN, CDR2 SYDVKM. There are 15 residues in the CDR3. V shed 7 bases and J 6 bases; nucleotides not matched to a gene: 9. The CDR3 DNA reads as TGTGCCAGCAAGTCCCCCCGGACAGGGGGTCAGCCCCAGCATTTT. Encoded protein: CASKSPRTGGQPQHF.

The chain joins TRBV5-4 to TRBJ1-6, with a tentative D call TRBD1 (6 bases). V was cut by 5 bases and J by 4 bases, with 16 bases left in between. The germline CDR1 and CDR2 sequences are SGHNT and YYREEE (reference sequence). The CDR3 has 16 amino acids. This CDR3 reads CASRQDRIDYNSPLHF. In DNA, the CDR3 is TGTGCCAGCAGACAGGACAGAATCGATTATAATTCACCCCTCCACTTT.

The genes are TRBV24-1 and TRBJ1-5; D is ambiguous. Deletions cut 5 bases from V and 0 bases from J, with 7 bases between. Germline V gene lookup returns CDR1 KGHDR and CDR2 SFDVKD. This CDR3 is built from 14 residues. CDR3 in DNA: TGTGCCACCAGTGTCAGGTTTAGCAATCAGCCCCAGCATTTT. Encoded protein: CATSVRFSNQPQHF.

For the CDR3, the DNA is TGTGCCAGCAGTCCCTCGGGGCGGGAGAAAGGCGAGCAGTACTTC. Protein: CASSPSGREKGEQYF. V is TRBV28 and J is TRBJ2-7; 7 bases map to TRBD2. The CDR3 consists of 15 residues. V trimming: 5 bases; J trimming: 6 bases; junction bases outside the gene matches: 13. Germline lookup yields CDR1 MDHEN and CDR2 SYDVKM.

The J gene is TRBJ2-1, the V gene TRBV18; 9 bases align to TRBD2. V gave up 4 bases and J gave up 10 bases; unmatched junction bases: 5. The CDR3 is made up of 13 amino acids. Germline V gene data show CDR1 as KGHSH and CDR2 as LQKENI. In DNA form, the CDR3 reads TGTGCCAGCTCACTCGCGCGGGGGGGCGAGCAGTTCTTC. It specifies CASSLARGGEQFF.

This clone was recorded only once. This chain uses TRBV19 with TRBJ2-1; possibly TRBD2 for D (5 bases). Trimming took off 6 bases at V and 0 bases at J, with 15 bases between the two ends. CDR1 and CDR2 (germline): LNHDA, SQIVND (reference sequence). CDR3 length: 16 amino acids. CDR3 coding DNA: TGTGCCAGTAGCCAATCCGGGATTAGCTCCTACAATGAGCAGTTCTTC. Translation gives CASSQSGISSYNEQFF.

V gene TRBV18 combines with J gene TRBJ1-2; TRBD1 matches 7 bases. Looked up from germline, CDR1 is KGHSH and CDR2 is LQKENI. This CDR3 is built from 16 residues. The ends lost 1 base at V and 4 bases at J; junction bases unmatched: 9. The CDR3 protein is CASSPLGGQWSYGYTF. For the CDR3, the DNA is TGTGCCAGCTCACCACTGGGGGGACAGTGGTCCTATGGCTACACCTTC.

This chain links TRBV18 with TRBJ2-1; a weak D match, TRBD1 (6 bases). From germline, CDR1 is KGHSH and CDR2 LQKENI. This CDR3 has 14 residues. V dropped 3 bases and J dropped 5 bases, with 11 bases sitting between them. CDR3 region: CASSPGQGDNEQFF. As DNA, the CDR3 is TGTGCCAGCTCACCGGGACAAGGGGACAATGAGCAGTTCTTC.